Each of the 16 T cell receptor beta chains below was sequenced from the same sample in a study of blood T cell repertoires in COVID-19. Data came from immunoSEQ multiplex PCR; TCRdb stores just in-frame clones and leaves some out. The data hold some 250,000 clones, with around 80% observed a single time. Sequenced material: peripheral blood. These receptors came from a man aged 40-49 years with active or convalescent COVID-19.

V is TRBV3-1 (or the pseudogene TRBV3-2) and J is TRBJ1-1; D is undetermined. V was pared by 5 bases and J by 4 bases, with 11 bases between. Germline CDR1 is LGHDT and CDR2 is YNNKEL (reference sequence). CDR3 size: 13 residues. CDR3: CASSWGGSTEAFF. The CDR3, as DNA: TGTGCCAGCAGCTGGGGAGGGAGCACTGAAGCTTTCTTT.

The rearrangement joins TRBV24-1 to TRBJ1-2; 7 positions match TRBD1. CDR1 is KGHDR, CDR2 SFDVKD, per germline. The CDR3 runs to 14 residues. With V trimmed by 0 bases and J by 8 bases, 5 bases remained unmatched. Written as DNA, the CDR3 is TGTGCCACCAGTGATTTGGACAGGGTTCGGGGCTACACCTTC. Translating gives CATSDLDRVRGYTF.

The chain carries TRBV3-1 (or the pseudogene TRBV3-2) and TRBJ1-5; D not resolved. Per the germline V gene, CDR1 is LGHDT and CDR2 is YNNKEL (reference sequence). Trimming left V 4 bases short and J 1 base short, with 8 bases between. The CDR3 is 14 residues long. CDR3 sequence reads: CASSPAESNQPQHF. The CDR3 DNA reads TGTGCCAGCAGCCCGGCGGAGAGCAATCAGCCCCAGCATTTT.

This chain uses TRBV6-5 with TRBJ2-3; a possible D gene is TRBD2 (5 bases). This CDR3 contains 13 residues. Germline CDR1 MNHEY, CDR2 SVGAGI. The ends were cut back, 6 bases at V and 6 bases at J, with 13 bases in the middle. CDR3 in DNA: TGTGCCAGCAGCGCCATGCCGGGGGATACGCAGTATTTT. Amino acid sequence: CASSAMPGDTQYF.

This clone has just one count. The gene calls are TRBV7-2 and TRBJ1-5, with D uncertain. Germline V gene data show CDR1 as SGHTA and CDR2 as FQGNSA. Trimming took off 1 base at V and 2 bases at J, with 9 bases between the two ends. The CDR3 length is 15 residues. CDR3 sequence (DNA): TGTGCCAGCAGCTTAGAATTGTCAGGCAATCAGCCCCAGCATTTT. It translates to CASSLELSGNQPQHF.

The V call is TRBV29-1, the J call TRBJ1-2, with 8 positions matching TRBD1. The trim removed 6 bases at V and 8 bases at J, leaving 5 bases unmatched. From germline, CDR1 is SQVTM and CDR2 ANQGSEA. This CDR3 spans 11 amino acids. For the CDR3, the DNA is TGCAGCGTACAGGGGGTGGAAGGCTACACCTTC. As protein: CSVQGVEGYTF.

The CDR3: CSVDGGLSTDTQYF. CDR3 bases: TGCAGCGTTGACGGAGGGTTGAGCACAGATACGCAGTATTTT. This rearrangement joins TRBV29-1 to TRBJ2-3; maybe TRBD2 (6 bases). Trimming took off 3 bases at V and 0 bases at J, with 10 bases between the two ends. The CDR3 is 14 amino acids. CDR1 SQVTM and CDR2 ANQGSEA come from the germline V gene.

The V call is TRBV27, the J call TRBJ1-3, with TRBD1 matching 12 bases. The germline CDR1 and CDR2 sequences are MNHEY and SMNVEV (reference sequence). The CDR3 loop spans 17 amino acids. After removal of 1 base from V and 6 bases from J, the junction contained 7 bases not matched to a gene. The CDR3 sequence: CASSLFPAGQGANTIYF. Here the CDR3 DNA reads TGTGCCAGCAGTTTATTTCCCGCGGGACAGGGGGCAAACACCATATATTTT.

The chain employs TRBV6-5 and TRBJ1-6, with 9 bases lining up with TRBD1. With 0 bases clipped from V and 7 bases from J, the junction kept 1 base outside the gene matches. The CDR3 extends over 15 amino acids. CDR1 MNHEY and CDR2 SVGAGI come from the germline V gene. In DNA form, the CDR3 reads TGTGCCAGCAGTTACTCCGGGACAGGGAATTCACCCCTCCACTTT. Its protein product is CASSYSGTGNSPLHF.

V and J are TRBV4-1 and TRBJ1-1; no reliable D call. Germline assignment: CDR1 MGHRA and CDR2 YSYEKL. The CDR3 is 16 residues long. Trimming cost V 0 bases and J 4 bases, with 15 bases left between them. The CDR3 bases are TGCGCCAGCAGCCAAGAGGAGGGAGGTTGGGGCACTGAAGCTTTCTTT. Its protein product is CASSQEEGGWGTEAFF.

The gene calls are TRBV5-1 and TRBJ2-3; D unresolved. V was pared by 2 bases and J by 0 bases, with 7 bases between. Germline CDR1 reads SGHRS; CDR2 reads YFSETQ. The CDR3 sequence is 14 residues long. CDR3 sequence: CASSFGSSTDTQYF. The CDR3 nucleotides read TGCGCCAGCAGCTTCGGGTCCAGCACAGATACGCAGTATTTT.

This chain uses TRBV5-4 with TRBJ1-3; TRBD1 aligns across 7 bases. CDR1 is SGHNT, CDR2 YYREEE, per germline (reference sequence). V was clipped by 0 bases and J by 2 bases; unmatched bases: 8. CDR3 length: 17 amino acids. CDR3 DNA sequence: TGTGCCAGCAGCTTGGGGGGGGAGACAGGGCCTGGAAACACCATATATTTT. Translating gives CASSLGGETGPGNTIYF.

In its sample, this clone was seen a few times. CDR3 DNA sequence: TGTGCCAGCAGCCGCCCCTCACTAGCCCAAGAGACCCAGTACTTC. Encoded protein: CASSRPSLAQETQYF. V gene TRBV6-2 or TRBV6-3 combines with J gene TRBJ2-5; possible D gene TRBD2, 6 bases. Germline assignment: CDR1 MNHEY and CDR2 SVGEGT. Trimming removed 6 bases from V and 1 base from J, with 15 bases in between. This CDR3 comprises 15 residues.

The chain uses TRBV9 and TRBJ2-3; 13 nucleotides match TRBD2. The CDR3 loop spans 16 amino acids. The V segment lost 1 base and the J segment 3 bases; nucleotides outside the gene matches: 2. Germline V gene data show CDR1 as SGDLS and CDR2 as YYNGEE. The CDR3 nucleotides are TGTGCCAGCAGCGTACAGACTAGCGGGAGGACAGATACGCAGTATTTT. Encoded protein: CASSVQTSGRTDTQYF.

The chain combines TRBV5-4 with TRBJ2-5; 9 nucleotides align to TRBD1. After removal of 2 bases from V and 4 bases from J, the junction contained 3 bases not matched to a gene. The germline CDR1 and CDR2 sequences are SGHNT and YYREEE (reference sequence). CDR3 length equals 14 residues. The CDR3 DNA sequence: TGTGCCAGCAGCTTACGACAGGGGGGAGAGACCCAGTACTTC. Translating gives CASSLRQGGETQYF.

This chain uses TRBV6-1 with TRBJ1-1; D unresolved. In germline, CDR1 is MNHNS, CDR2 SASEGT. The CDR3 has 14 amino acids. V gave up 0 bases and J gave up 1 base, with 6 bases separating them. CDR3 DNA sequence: TGTGCCAGCAGTGAAGCGGCGGGGAACACTGAAGCTTTCTTT. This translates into CASSEAAGNTEAFF.